This TCR beta chain was retrieved from a study of blood T cells in healthy people across ages. Per germline, CDR1 SQVTM and CDR2 ANQGSEA. The CDR3 is 13 residues long. This clonotype was picked up a small number of times. Antigen unknown. At one boundary the junction diverges from the germline segment, which might be a read error. The study isolated at least 6.5 million PBMCs from each sample. Study findings and constraints: The study lacked donor CMV status, which possibly confounded expanded clonotype changes.

Sample-barcoded 5' priming and a J-beta primer mix drove a second PCR of about 7 to 12 cycles. MiXCR was run by TCRdb on the 5' RACE reads, yielding one entry per CDR3 protein. The data hold some 760,000 distinct CDR3 sequences, with 25% observed a single time. These data also formed part of another study, on T cells of mothers and their children. This second study notes: Reverse transcription into cDNA received all extracted RNA, at roughly 1.4 ug per 15 ul.

The chain uses TRBV29-1 and TRBJ2-7; tentatively, D is TRBD2 (5 bases). The sample taken for sequencing was blood. This clonotype originated in a boy between 10 and 17 years old in good health. For the CDR3, the DNA is TGCGGCGTTGAAATCGGGGATTGGGACGAGCAGTACTTC. Protein: CGVEIGDWDEQYF.